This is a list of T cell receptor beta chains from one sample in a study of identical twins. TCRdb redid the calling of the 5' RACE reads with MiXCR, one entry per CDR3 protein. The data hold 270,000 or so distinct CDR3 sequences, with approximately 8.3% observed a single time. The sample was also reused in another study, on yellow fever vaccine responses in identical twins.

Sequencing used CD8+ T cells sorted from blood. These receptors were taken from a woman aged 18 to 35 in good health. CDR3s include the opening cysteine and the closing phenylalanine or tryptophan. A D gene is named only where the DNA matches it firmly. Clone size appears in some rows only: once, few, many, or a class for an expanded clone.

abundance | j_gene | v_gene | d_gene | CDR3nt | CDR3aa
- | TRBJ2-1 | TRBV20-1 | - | TGCAGTGCTAGAGATCTCGGAGGGAGCCCCCGCAATGAGCAGTTCTTC | CSARDLGGSPRNEQFF
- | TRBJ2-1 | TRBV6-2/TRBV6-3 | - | TGTGCCAGCAGTTATTCGGGCAGGGACCGTGAGCAGTTCTTC | CASSYSGRDREQFF
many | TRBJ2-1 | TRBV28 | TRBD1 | TGTGCCAGCAGTTGGACAGGGGCCTACAATGAGCAGTTCTTC | CASSWTGAYNEQFF
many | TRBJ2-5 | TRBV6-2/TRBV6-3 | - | TGTGCCTCCCGGGCCTCGGGGTACCAAGAGACCCAGTACTTC | CASRASGYQETQYF
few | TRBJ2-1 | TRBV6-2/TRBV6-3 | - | TGTGCCAGCAGTTATCCCAATGAGCAGTTCTTC | CASSYPNEQFF
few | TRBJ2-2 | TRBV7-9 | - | TGTGCCAGCAACGTTGGGGACAACACGAACACCGGGGAGCTGTTTTTT | CASNVGDNTNTGELFF
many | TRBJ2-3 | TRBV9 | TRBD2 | TGTGCCAGCAGTCGAGCGGGGGGGCGGACAGATACGCAGTATTTT | CASSRAGGRTDTQYF
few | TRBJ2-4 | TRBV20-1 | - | TGCAGTGCTAGAGTTACTACAGCGGGCGAACTACTAGCCAAAAACATTCAGTACTTC | CSARVTTAGELLAKNIQYF
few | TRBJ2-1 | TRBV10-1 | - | TGCGCCAGCACCGACTCGAATTTCTTAGGTAATCCCGGGAGACCCTACAATGAGCAGTTCTTC | CASTDSNFLGNPGRPYNEQFF
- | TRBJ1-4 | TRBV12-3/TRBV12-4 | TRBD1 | TGTGCCAGCAGTTTGAGTAGGGACAGCCTTAATGAAAAACTGTTTTTT | CASSLSRDSLNEKLFF
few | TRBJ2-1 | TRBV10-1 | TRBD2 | TGCGCCAGCAGTGGGGCTAGCGGTGAGCAGTTCTTC | CASSGASGEQFF
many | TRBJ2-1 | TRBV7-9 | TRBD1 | TGTGCCAGCAGCGCACGGGACAGGGATCCCTACAATGAGCAGTTCTTC | CASSARDRDPYNEQFF
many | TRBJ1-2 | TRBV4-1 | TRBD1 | TGCGCCAGCAGGGGACAGGGGGCGGGTGGCTACACCTTC | CASRGQGAGGYTF
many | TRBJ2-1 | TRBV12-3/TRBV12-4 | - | TGTGCCAGCGGTTTCTTGCTGAATGAGCAGTTCTTC | CASGFLLNEQFF
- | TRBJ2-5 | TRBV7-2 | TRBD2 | TGTGCCAGCAGCTTCGGACTAGCGGGAGGGCCCTCAGAGACCCAGTACTTC | CASSFGLAGGPSETQYF
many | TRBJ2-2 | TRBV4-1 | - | TGCGCCAGCAGCCATACAGGGTCCGGACTATATAACACCGGGGAGCTGTTTTTT | CASSHTGSGLYNTGELFF
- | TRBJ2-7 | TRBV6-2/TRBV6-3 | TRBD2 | TGTGCCAGCAGTCACGGACTAGCGGACGAGCAGTACTTC | CASSHGLADEQYF
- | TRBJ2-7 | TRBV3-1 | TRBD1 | TGTGCCAGCAAGGATTCGACAGGGTTGTCCTACGAGCAGTACTTC | CASKDSTGLSYEQYF
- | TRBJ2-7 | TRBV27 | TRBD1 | TGTGCCAGCAGCGCGGGACAGGGGGCTGTCGAGCAGTACTTC | CASSAGQGAVEQYF
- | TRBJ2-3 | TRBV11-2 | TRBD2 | TGTGCCAGCAGCGCAGCGCTAGCGGGAGTTCCAGATACGCAGTATTTT | CASSAALAGVPDTQYF
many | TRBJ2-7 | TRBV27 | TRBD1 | TGTGCCAGCAGGCAGGGGGCGAGGGAGCAGTACTTC | CASRQGAREQYF
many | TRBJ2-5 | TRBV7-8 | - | TGTGCCAGCAGCTACCGGACCCCTAGCGAGACCCAGTACTTC | CASSYRTPSETQYF
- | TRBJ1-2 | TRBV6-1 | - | TGTGCCAGCATCCCGGTGGATAGGCCAAACTATGGCTACACCTTC | CASIPVDRPNYGYTF
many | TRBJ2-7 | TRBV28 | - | TGTGCCAGCAGTTTCCTAGACTCCTACGAGCAGTACTTC | CASSFLDSYEQYF
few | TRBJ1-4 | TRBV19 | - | TGTGCCAGTAGTATCGACATCCTCAATGAAAAACTGTTTTTT | CASSIDILNEKLFF
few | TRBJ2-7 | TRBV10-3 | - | TGTGCCATCAGTGAGTCTGGGGAGCAGTACTTC | CAISESGEQYF
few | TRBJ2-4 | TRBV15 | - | TGTGCCACCCTTGGGGGGGCCGGGGCCAAAAACATTCAGTACTTC | CATLGGAGAKNIQYF